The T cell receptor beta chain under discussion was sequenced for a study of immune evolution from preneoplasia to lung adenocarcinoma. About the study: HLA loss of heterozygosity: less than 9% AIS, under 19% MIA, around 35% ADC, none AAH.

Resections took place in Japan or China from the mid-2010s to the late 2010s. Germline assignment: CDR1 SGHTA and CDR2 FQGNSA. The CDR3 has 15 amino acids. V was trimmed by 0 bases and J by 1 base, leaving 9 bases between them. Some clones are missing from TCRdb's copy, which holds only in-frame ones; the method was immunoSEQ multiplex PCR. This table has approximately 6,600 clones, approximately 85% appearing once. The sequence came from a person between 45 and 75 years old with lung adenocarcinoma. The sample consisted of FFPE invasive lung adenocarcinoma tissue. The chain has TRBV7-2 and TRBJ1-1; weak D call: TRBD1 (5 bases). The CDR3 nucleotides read TGTGCCAGCAGCTTAGCGGGGCTCCCGAACACTGAAGCTTTCTTT. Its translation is CASSLAGLPNTEAFF.